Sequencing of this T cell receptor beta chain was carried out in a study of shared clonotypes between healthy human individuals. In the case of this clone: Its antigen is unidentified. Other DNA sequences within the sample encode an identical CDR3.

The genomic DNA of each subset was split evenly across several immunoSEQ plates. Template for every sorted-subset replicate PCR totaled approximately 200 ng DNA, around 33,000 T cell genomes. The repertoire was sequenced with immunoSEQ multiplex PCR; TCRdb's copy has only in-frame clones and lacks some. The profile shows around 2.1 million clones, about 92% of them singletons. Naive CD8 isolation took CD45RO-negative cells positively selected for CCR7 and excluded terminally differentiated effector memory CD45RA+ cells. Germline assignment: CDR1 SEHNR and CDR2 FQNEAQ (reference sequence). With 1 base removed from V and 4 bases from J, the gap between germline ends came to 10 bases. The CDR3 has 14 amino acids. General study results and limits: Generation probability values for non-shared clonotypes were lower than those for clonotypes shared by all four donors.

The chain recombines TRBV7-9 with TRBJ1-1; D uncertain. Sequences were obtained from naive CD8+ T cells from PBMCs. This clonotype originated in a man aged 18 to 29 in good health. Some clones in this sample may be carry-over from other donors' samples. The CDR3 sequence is CASSLVFRGTEAFF. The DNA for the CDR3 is TGTGCCAGCAGCTTAGTTTTCCGAGGCACTGAAGCTTTCTTT. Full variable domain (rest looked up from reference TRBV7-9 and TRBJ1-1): DTGVSQNPRHKITKRGQNVTFRCDPISEHNRLYWYRQTLGQGPEFLTYFQNEAQLEKSRLLSDRFSAERPKGSFSTLEIQRTEQGDSAMYLCASSLVFRGTEAFFGQGTRLTVV.